What follows are 8 T cell receptor beta chains derived from one specimen sequenced in a study of blood T cells in healthy people across ages. Next came a second PCR, run for about 6 to 12 cycles, which used a sample-barcoded 5' primer along with a J-beta primer mix. TCRdb analysed the 5' RACE reads with MiXCR anew, one entry per CDR3 protein. In the table there are about 1,600,000 distinct CDR3 sequences, 35% to 45% of which are singletons. The sequenced sample was blood. The receptors were gathered from a woman in her late teens or twenties in good health.

This chain joins TRBV2 and TRBJ1-4; TRBD1 agrees at 11 bases. Germline trimming cut 10 bases from V and 8 bases from J; bases unmatched to any gene: 6. Looked up from germline, CDR1 is SNHLY and CDR2 is FYNNEI. This CDR3 is built from 13 residues. CDR3 nucleotides: TGTGCCACCAACCGGGACAGGGGGGAAAAACTGTTTTTT. It translates to CATNRDRGEKLFF.

At least ten counts were recorded for this clonotype. This rearrangement joins TRBV6-2 or TRBV6-3 to TRBJ2-3; 10 nucleotides align to TRBD2. Trimming at V came to 4 bases and at J to 4 bases, leaving 2 bases not matched to a gene. Germline CDR1 is MNHEY and CDR2 is SVGEGT. This CDR3 has 14 amino acids. The CDR3 coding sequence is TGTGCCAGCAGTTCTAGCGGGGGTGCAGATACGCAGTATTTT. It specifies CASSSSGGADTQYF.

The chain carries TRBV20-1 and TRBJ1-1; a possible D gene is TRBD1 (5 bases). The CDR3 has 15 residues. V was clipped by 0 bases and J by 5 bases, with 16 bases between them. Germline V gene data show CDR1 as DFQATT and CDR2 as SNEGSKA (reference sequence). The CDR3 DNA is TGCAGTGCTAGAGAGGGGCCCCCTATGAGGACTGAAGCTTTCTTT. This gives the protein CSAREGPPMRTEAFF.

V and J are TRBV3-1 and TRBJ2-7; D tentatively reads TRBD1 or TRBD2 (7 bases each). CDR1 is LGHDT, CDR2 YNNKEL, per germline (reference sequence). With 9 bases removed from V and 7 bases from J, the gap between germline ends came to 34 bases. The CDR3 consists of 18 residues. The CDR3 here is CARPSRGGVQWEIKEQYF. DNA of the CDR3: TGTGCCAGACCCTCCAGGGGGGGCGTCCAGTGGGAAATAAAGGAGCAGTACTTC.

In the case of this clonotype: This could be a read error, since a much larger clone is one nucleotide away. The chain carries TRBV2 and TRBJ2-1; D uncertain. Germline V gene lookup returns CDR1 SNHLY and CDR2 FYNNEI. The V end lost 2 bases, the J end lost 9 bases, and 5 bases lay between the germline ends. There are 11 residues in the CDR3. The CDR3 loop is CASSERTEQFF. In DNA form, the CDR3 reads TGTGCCAGCAGTGAACGAACTGAGCAGTTCTTC. Together with reference TRBV2 and TRBJ2-1, the CDR3 gives the full variable domain: EPEVTQTPSHQVTQMGQEVILRCVPISNHLYFYWYRQILGQKVEFLVSFYNNEISEKSEIFDDQFSVERPDGSNFTLKIRSTKLEDSAMYFCASSERTEQFFGPGTRLTVL.

V usage is TRBV6-1 and J usage is TRBJ2-1; 11 bases align to TRBD1. The end of the DNA fits TRBJ2-7 better, so the J call may be wrong. The CDR3 has 16 amino acids. Germline lookup yields CDR1 MNHNS and CDR2 SASEGT. The DNA for the CDR3 is TGTGCCAGCAGACGGACAGGGGGCGTAGGCGGCAATGAGCAGTACTTC. Encoded protein: CASRRTGGVGGNEQYF.

Points on this clonotype: Relative to the germline gene, one junction end is altered; a read error may explain this. The V and J genes are TRBV18 and TRBJ2-5; D call uncertain. From germline, CDR1 is KGHSH and CDR2 LQKENI. The CDR3 spans 12 residues. This CDR3 reads CASAPDQETQYF. DNA for the CDR3: TGTGCCAGCGCACCAGACCAAGAGACCCAGTACTTC. Full variable domain (missing parts from reference TRBV18 and TRBJ2-5): NAGVMQNPRHLVRRRGQEARLRCSPMKGHSHVYWYRQLPEEGLKFMVYLQKENIIDESGMPKERFSAEFPKEGPSILRIQQVVRGDSAAYFCASAPDQETQYFGPGTRLLVL.

This clonotype was seen repeatedly, ten times or more. The chain is built from TRBV27 and TRBJ1-2; D ambiguous. CDR1 and CDR2 (germline): MNHEY, SMNVEV (reference sequence). V lost 4 bases, J lost 0 bases, and 9 bases lay in between. The length of the CDR3 is 14 residues. The CDR3 coding sequence is TGTGCCAGCAGTTCCAGAATAGCTAACTATGGCTACACCTTC. Translated, it gives CASSSRIANYGYTF.